Following are 13 T cell receptor beta chains from one sample sequenced in a study of monozygotic twins with inflammatory bowel disease. From its re-call of the 5' RACE reads, TCRdb lists each CDR3 protein once, without DNA. The table for this sample gives roughly 150,000 distinct CDR3 sequences. Sequences were obtained from blood. The receptors derive from a human donor with ulcerative colitis or Crohn's disease, or a healthy co-twin of an affected twin (not recorded which).

The V and J genes are TRBV19 and TRBJ1-4. This CDR3 is 14 amino acids long. Germline V gives CDR1 LNHDA, CDR2 SQIVND (reference sequence). The CDR3 spells CASRRDSANEKLFF.

The chain joins TRBV5-6 to TRBJ2-5; TCRdb designates TRBD2, a call that cannot be tested without DNA. Germline CDR1 reads SGHDT; CDR2 reads YYEEEE. The CDR3 consists of 15 residues. The CDR3 loop reads CASSLLAGGQETQYF.

The chain carries TRBV7-2 and TRBJ2-7; TCRdb returns TRBD2, unconfirmable since there is no DNA. Germline V gene sequence: CDR1 SGHTA, CDR2 FQGNSA. The CDR3 extends over 15 amino acids. The CDR3: CASSFPGGTLYEQYF. The variable domain in full, completed from reference TRBV7-2 and TRBJ2-7, reads GAGVSQSPSNKVTEKGKDVELRCDPISGHTALYWYRQSLGQGLEFLIYFQGNSAPDKSGLPSDRFSAERTGGSVSTLTIQRTQQEDSAVYLCASSFPGGTLYEQYFGPGTRLTVT.

The chain employs TRBV4-1 and TRBJ1-2. CDR3 length equals 13 residues. In germline, CDR1 is MGHRA, CDR2 YSYEKL. CDR3 residues: CASSQENSYGYTF.

The V gene is TRBV28, the J gene TRBJ2-1. This CDR3 spans 15 amino acids. The germline CDR1 and CDR2 sequences are MDHEN and SYDVKM. The CDR3 region is CASSRLGNSYNEQFF. The full variable domain, its missing parts supplied by reference TRBV28 and TRBJ2-1, is DVKVTQSSRYLVKRTGEKVFLECVQDMDHENMFWYRQDPGLGLRLIYFSYDVKMKEKGDIPEGYSVSREKKERFSLILESASTNQTSMYLCASSRLGNSYNEQFFGPGTRLTVL.

The chain employs TRBV6-5 and TRBJ2-2. Germline-derived CDR1 and CDR2 are MNHEY and SVGAGI. The CDR3 has 14 amino acids. CDR3 region: CASSYFRNTGELFF.

The chain couples TRBV10-3 to TRBJ2-6; TCRdb's assignment of TRBD1 cannot be checked, as there is no DNA. This CDR3 has 19 residues. Germline loops: CDR1 ENHRY, CDR2 SYGVKD. CDR3 region: CAASPLGRNAVSGANVLTF.

The V call is TRBV20-1, the J call TRBJ2-7; checking the TCRdb D call of TRBD1 is not possible without DNA. There are 13 residues in the CDR3. CDR1 is DFQATT and CDR2 is SNEGSKA in the germline V gene (reference sequence). This CDR3 is CSCGTQGRYEQYF.

The rearrangement links TRBV6-5 to TRBJ2-2; as DNA is missing, the TRBD2 call by TCRdb cannot be tested. Per the germline V gene, CDR1 is MNHEY and CDR2 is SVGAGI. The CDR3 spans 15 residues. The CDR3 loop is CASSWGTSDTGELFF.

The chain is built from TRBV10-3 and TRBJ1-1. Germline CDR1 is ENHRY and CDR2 is SYGVKD. This CDR3 has 15 residues. Here the CDR3 reads CAISAGGQQGTEAFF.

This chain joins TRBV10-1 and TRBJ2-1; there is no DNA to check the TCRdb D call of TRBD1. CDR1 and CDR2 (germline): WNHNN, SYGVQD (reference sequence). The length of the CDR3 is 15 residues. The CDR3 is CASSEPSRGVNEQFF.

This chain joins TRBV12-3 or TRBV12-4 and TRBJ2-1; with no DNA, the TCRdb D assignment of TRBD2 cannot be verified. The CDR3 loop spans 15 amino acids. The CDR3 loop reads CASRDIAGHRTEQFF.

The rearrangement joins TRBV6-2 or TRBV6-3 to TRBJ1-1. This CDR3 comprises 15 residues. Germline V lookup: CDR1 MNHEY, CDR2 SVGEGT. The CDR3 spells CASSYSLHRNTEAFF.